A single sample is the source of the 5 T cell receptor beta chains below, sequenced in a study of glioma-infiltrating T cells after dendritic cell vaccination. The protocol was immunoSEQ multiplex PCR, while the TCRdb copy is restricted to in-frame clones and leaves out a portion. This table holds around 67,000 clones, roughly 79% found once. The sequenced sample was blood, obtained before dendritic cell vaccination. The source of these receptors is a human donor with glioblastoma.

The CDR3 sequence is CSVEHPGQGKFTEAFF. CDR3 sequence (DNA): TGCAGCGTAGAACACCCGGGACAGGGAAAATTCACTGAAGCTTTCTTT. The rearrangement links TRBV29-1 to TRBJ1-1, with TRBD1 matching 9 bases. The CDR3 length is 16 residues. Per germline, CDR1 SQVTM and CDR2 ANQGSEA. V shed 6 bases and J 4 bases; nucleotides not matched to a gene: 15.

The chain combines TRBV11-3 with TRBJ2-5; weak D call: TRBD2 (7 bases). CDR1 and CDR2 from the germline V gene are SGHNT and YENEEA. Trimming cost V 3 bases and J 5 bases, with 13 bases left between them. The CDR3 covers 14 residues. In DNA, the CDR3 is TGTGCCAGCAGCTTGGGGGGGGGCGAGGAGACCCAGTACTTC. Translation: CASSLGGGEETQYF.

V is TRBV6-1 and J is TRBJ1-3, with D uncertain. CDR3 length: 14 amino acids. Per the germline V gene, CDR1 is MNHNS and CDR2 is SASEGT. Here the CDR3 reads CAKSEGRSGNTIYF. In DNA form, the CDR3 reads TGTGCTAAAAGTGAGGGCAGGTCTGGAAACACCATATATTTT.

The J gene is TRBJ2-7, the V gene TRBV6-1, with TRBD1 as a possible D gene (5 bases). The CDR3 runs to 11 residues. Trimming shortened V by 5 bases and J by 11 bases, and 13 bases separated the two germline ends. The V gene's germline CDR1 is MNHNS and CDR2 SASEGT. The CDR3: CASSLTVSEYF. CDR3 in DNA: TGTGCCAGCAGTCTGACAGTATCAGAGTACTTC.

The chain combines TRBV7-2 with TRBJ1-1; D call uncertain. V gave up 5 bases and J gave up 6 bases, with 16 bases separating them. The CDR3 is made up of 14 amino acids. The germline CDR1 and CDR2 sequences are SGHTA and FQGNSA. The CDR3 sequence is CASSLSGVQAEAFF. In DNA, the CDR3 is TGTGCCAGCAGCCTATCCGGGGTGCAGGCTGAAGCTTTCTTT.